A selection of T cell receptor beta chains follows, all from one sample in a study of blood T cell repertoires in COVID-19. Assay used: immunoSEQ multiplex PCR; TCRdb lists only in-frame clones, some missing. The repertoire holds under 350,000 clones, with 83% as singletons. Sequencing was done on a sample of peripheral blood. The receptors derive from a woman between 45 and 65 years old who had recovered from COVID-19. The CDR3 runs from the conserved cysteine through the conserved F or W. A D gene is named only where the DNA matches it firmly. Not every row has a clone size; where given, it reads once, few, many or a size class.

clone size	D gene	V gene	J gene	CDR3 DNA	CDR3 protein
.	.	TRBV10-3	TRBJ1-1	TGTGCCATCAGTGACAGAGGGTTGAACACTGAAGCTTTCTTT	CAISDRGLNTEAFF
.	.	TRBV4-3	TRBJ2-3	TGCGCCAGCAGCCAAGATCGCGAGGATCTCACAGATACGCAGTATTTT	CASSQDREDLTDTQYF
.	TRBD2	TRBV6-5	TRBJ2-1	TGTGCCAGCAGTTACCGTCTAGCGGGAGGAAAAGAGCAGTTCTTC	CASSYRLAGGKEQFF
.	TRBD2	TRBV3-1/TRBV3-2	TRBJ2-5	TGTGCCAGCACCCCAGCGGGGCAAGAGACCCAGTACTTC	CASTPAGQETQYF
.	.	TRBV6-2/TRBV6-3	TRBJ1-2	TGTGCCAGCAGTTACGCAGGGGACGGCTACACCTTC	CASSYAGDGYTF
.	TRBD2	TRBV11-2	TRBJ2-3	TGTGCCAGCACCAAAGTAGCGGGAGGGATTAAAGATACGCAGTATTTT	CASTKVAGGIKDTQYF
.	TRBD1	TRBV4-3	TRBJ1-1	TGCGCCAGCAGCCTCGAGTGGATTGGCGGACAGGGCACTGAAGCTTTCTTT	CASSLEWIGGQGTEAFF
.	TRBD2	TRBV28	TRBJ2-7	TGTGCCAGCAGTTCCTCGGGACTAGCGGGGCCTTTCCCCCACTTC	CASSSSGLAGPFPHF
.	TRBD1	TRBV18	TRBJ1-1	TGTGCCAGCTCATCCGGACAGGACACTGAAGCTTTCTTT	CASSSGQDTEAFF
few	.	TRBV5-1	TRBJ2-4	TGCGCCAGCAGCTTTCCGGGGGATGACATTCAGTACTTC	CASSFPGDDIQYF
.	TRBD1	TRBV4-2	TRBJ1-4	TGTGCCAGCAGCCAAGGTGGTCGACAGGGCAGTAATGAAAAACTGTTTTTT	CASSQGGRQGSNEKLFF
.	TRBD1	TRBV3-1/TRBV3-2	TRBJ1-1	TGTGCCAGCAGCCCTCGGGGACAGGGATTTCTCAAAGCTTTCTTT	CASSPRGQGFLKAFF
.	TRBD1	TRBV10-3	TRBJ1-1	TGTGCCATCAGTGGGACAGGGACGGACACTGAAGCTTTCTTT	CAISGTGTDTEAFF
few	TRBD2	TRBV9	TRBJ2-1	TGTGCCAGCAGCCTCCGGACTAGCGGGAGCAATGAGCAGTTCTTC	CASSLRTSGSNEQFF
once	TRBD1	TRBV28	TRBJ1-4	TGTGCCAGCAGCTCTTACCGGGACAGAGGTGAAAAACTGTTTTTT	CASSSYRDRGEKLFF
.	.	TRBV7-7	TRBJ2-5	TGTGCCAGCAGCCCATTACGGACGGGACAAGAGACCCAGTACTTC	CASSPLRTGQETQYF
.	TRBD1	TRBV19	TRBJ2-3	TGTGCCAGTAGCCGAGGGGGCATGACAGATACGCAGTATTTT	CASSRGGMTDTQYF
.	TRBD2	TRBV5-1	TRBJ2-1	TGCGCCAGCAGCTTGGATAGCGGGATTTACAATGAGCAGTTCTTC	CASSLDSGIYNEQFF
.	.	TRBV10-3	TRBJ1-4	TGTGCCATCAGGGATAACAGATACGCTGCAACTAATGAAAAACTGTTTTTT	CAIRDNRYAATNEKLFF
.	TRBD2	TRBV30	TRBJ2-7	TGTGCCTGGCGCCTAGCGGGCGTAAGCTACGAGCAGTACTTC	CAWRLAGVSYEQYF
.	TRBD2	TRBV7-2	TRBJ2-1	TGTGCCAGCAGCTTCTCTAGCGGGGACTACAATGAGCAGTTCTTC	CASSFSSGDYNEQFF
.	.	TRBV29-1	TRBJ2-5	TGCAGCGCCACAGGGAGCCAAGAGACCCAGTACTTC	CSATGSQETQYF
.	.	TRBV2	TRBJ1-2	TGTGCCCGCGGGGGCGGGGGGTATGGCTACACCTTC	CARGGGGYGYTF
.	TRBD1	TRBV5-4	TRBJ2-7	TGTGCCAGCAGCTTGGGGGACAGGGCGGCCTACGAGCAGTACTTC	CASSLGDRAAYEQYF
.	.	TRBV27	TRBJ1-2	TGTGCCAGCAGTCCCCAAGGAGGCGCCGTTAACTATGGCTACACCTTC	CASSPQGGAVNYGYTF
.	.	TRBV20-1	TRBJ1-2	TGCAGTGCCCCCGACAGAATCGGCTACACCTTC	CSAPDRIGYTF
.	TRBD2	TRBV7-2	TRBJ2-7	TGTGCCAGCAGCTCCTGGACTAGCGGGGCAGGGGGCGAGCAGTACTTC	CASSSWTSGAGGEQYF
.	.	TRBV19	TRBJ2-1	TGTGCCAGTAGTGCGCTGAGGGGGAATGAGCAGTTCTTC	CASSALRGNEQFF
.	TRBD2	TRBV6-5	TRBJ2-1	TGTGCCAGCAGTATTAGCGGGGGGAACAATGAGCAGTTCTTC	CASSISGGNNEQFF
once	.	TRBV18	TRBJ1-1	TGTGCCAGCTCAACGGACAGAAACACTGAAGCTTTCTTT	CASSTDRNTEAFF
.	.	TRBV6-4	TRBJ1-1	TGTGCCAGCAGTGACAACGGGGAAGCTTTCTTT	CASSDNGEAFF
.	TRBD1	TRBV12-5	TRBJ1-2	TGTGCTAGTGGTACAGGGGATGTCTTCGGTGGCTACACCTTC	CASGTGDVFGGYTF
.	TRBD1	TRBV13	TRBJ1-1	TGTGCCAGCAGCTTTGACAGGGGGCAATGGACTGAAGCTTTCTTT	CASSFDRGQWTEAFF